The next 21 T cell receptor beta chains were all read from a single sample in a study of OX40 agonist ivuxolimab in advanced cancers. Sequencing used immunoSEQ multiplex PCR; TCRdb keeps in-frame clones, though not all of them. The sample comprises 100,000 or so clones, roughly nine tenths of which are singletons, and more than 5% rests with the top ten. The sequencing used CD4+ or CD8+ T cells sorted from blood, collected in a trial of the OX40 agonist ivuxolimab. These receptors originate from an adult with an advanced solid tumor such as melanoma, head and neck, liver or kidney cancer.

The rearrangement joins TRBV10-3 to TRBJ2-7; tentatively, D is TRBD2 (7 bases). V was clipped by 4 bases and J by 0 bases, with 10 bases between them. The CDR3 totals 14 residues. The germline V gene has CDR1 ENHRY and CDR2 SYGVKD. Here the CDR3 reads CAISAGGSSYEQYF. CDR3 coding DNA: TGTGCCATCAGTGCGGGGGGCAGCTCCTACGAGCAGTACTTC.

The rearrangement uses TRBV15 and TRBJ2-4; 12 bases align to TRBD2. This CDR3 comprises 16 residues. Germline V gives CDR1 LNHNV, CDR2 YYDKDF (reference sequence). V shed 4 bases, J shed 13 bases, and the junction held 14 bases outside the gene matches. In nucleotides, the CDR3 is TGTGCCACCAGCATATCTCAGGGAACTAGCGGGAGGATCCAGTACTTC. Residues: CATSISQGTSGRIQYF.

The chain carries TRBV13 and TRBJ1-2; 7 bases align to TRBD1. CDR3 length: 13 residues. V shed 1 base and J 6 bases; nucleotides not matched to a gene: 2. Germline CDR1 is PRHDT and CDR2 is FYEKMQ (reference sequence). CDR3 in amino acids: CASSLDRGDGYTF. CDR3 bases: TGTGCCAGCAGCTTAGACAGGGGAGATGGCTACACCTTC.

This chain connects TRBV6-5 to TRBJ2-7, with TRBD2 identical over 10 bases. The CDR3 has 15 residues. Germline CDR1 reads MNHEY; CDR2 reads SVGAGI. J gave up 0 bases and V 5 bases, and 4 bases lay outside the gene matches. For the CDR3, the DNA is TGTGCCAGCAGTGCCAAGCGGGGGGGCTCCTACGAGCAGTACTTC. Encoded protein: CASSAKRGGSYEQYF.

The chain combines TRBV7-9 with TRBJ2-4; a possible D gene is TRBD1 (6 bases). Trimming removed 2 bases from V and 0 bases from J, with 14 bases in between. Germline V lookup: CDR1 SEHNR, CDR2 FQNEAQ (reference sequence). The CDR3 is 17 amino acids. Here the CDR3 reads CASSLSWTDLAKNIQYF. DNA for the CDR3: TGTGCCAGCAGCTTATCCTGGACAGACTTAGCCAAAAACATTCAGTACTTC.

The chain links TRBV11-3 to TRBJ1-1; D is ambiguous. The germline CDR1 and CDR2 sequences are SGHNT and YENEEA. Trimming removed 4 bases from V and 1 base from J, with 10 bases in between. This CDR3 contains 14 residues. The CDR3 loop is CASSSSDRNTEAFF. The CDR3 bases are TGTGCCAGCAGCTCCTCCGACCGGAACACTGAAGCTTTCTTT.

In its sample, this clone was seen once. The CDR3 region has the DNA TGTGCCAGCAGCTTAATCGGCACCGGGGAGCTGTTTTTT. It encodes CASSLIGTGELFF. V and J are TRBV11-3 and TRBJ2-2; D unclear. There are 13 residues in the CDR3. The germline CDR1 and CDR2 sequences are SGHNT and YENEEA. The V and J ends lost 2 bases and 4 bases respectively, with 5 bases between them.

The chain couples TRBV5-4 to TRBJ2-1; TRBD1 matches 7 bases. The V and J ends lost 6 bases and 8 bases, in that order; junction bases with no gene match: 8. Germline V CDR1 and CDR2: SGHNT, YYREEE (reference sequence). This CDR3 contains 13 residues. The CDR3 nucleotides read TGTGCCAGCACCAAGACAGGGTACGATGAGCAGTTCTTC. This codes for CASTKTGYDEQFF.

This clone was found a few times. The chain joins TRBV30 to TRBJ2-1; perhaps TRBD1 as D (5 bases). This CDR3 contains 15 residues. Trimming left V 7 bases short and J 3 bases short, with 19 bases between. CDR1 GTSNPN and CDR2 SVGIG come from the germline V gene (reference sequence). This CDR3 reads CASYLGPQGYNEQFF. CDR3 sequence (DNA): TGTGCCTCCTACTTGGGTCCTCAGGGCTACAATGAGCAGTTCTTC.

The chain employs TRBV27 and TRBJ2-7; TRBD1 might be the D (6 bases). CDR1 and CDR2 from the germline V gene are MNHEY and SMNVEV (reference sequence). The V end was cut by 1 base, the J end by 5 bases, with 12 bases between. The CDR3 extends over 14 amino acids. The CDR3 nucleotides read TGTGCCAGCAGTTTATTAGCAGGGGCCCACGAGCAGTACTTC. This codes for CASSLLAGAHEQYF.

The chain is built from TRBV30 and TRBJ1-6; D gene ambiguous. Germline CDR1 is GTSNPN and CDR2 is SVGIG (reference sequence). Trimming shortened V by 3 bases and J by 7 bases, and 10 bases separated the two germline ends. The CDR3 contains 13 residues. The DNA for the CDR3 is TGTGCCTGGAGCCCGTCGAGGAATTCACCCCTCCACTTT. Protein product: CAWSPSRNSPLHF.

V usage is TRBV7-3 and J usage is TRBJ1-6; a possible D gene is TRBD1 (6 bases). The CDR3 totals 15 residues. V gave up 6 bases and J gave up 9 bases, with 18 bases separating them. From germline, CDR1 is SGHTA and CDR2 FQGTGA. The CDR3 DNA sequence: TGTGCCAGCAGTCCTAACACAGGGCATGGTTCACCCCTCCACTTT. Translated: CASSPNTGHGSPLHF.

CDR3 coding DNA: TGTGCCATCAGTAGACGGGAGAACACTGAAGCTTTCTTT. It codes for CAISRRENTEAFF. The chain combines TRBV10-3 with TRBJ1-1; D ambiguous. This CDR3 spans 13 amino acids. The V gene lost 5 bases and the J gene lost 1 base, with 8 bases spanning the gap. CDR1 ENHRY and CDR2 SYGVKD come from the germline V gene.

This clone was detected once. The rearrangement uses TRBV27 and TRBJ2-3, with a tentative D call TRBD2 (6 bases). From germline, CDR1 is MNHEY and CDR2 SMNVEV (reference sequence). The CDR3 runs 14 residues. The V end lost 5 bases, the J end lost 1 base, and 10 bases lay between the germline ends. The CDR3 coding sequence is TGTGCCAGCAGTGCCTGGGGGGGCACAGATACGCAGTATTTT. Translation gives CASSAWGGTDTQYF.

The chain employs TRBV2 and TRBJ2-2, with D maybe TRBD2 (7 bases). Germline CDR1 is SNHLY and CDR2 is FYNNEI. Trimming took off 4 bases at V and 6 bases at J, with 18 bases between the two ends. This CDR3 spans 16 amino acids. The CDR3 is CASSGSGGASAGELFF. CDR3 bases: TGTGCCAGCAGTGGCTCTGGGGGGGCTTCGGCCGGGGAGCTGTTTTTT.

The rearrangement uses TRBV19 and TRBJ2-7, with D perhaps TRBD2 (5 bases). The CDR3 runs 13 residues. From germline, CDR1 is LNHDA and CDR2 SQIVND (reference sequence). V gave up 5 bases and J gave up 2 bases, with 10 bases separating them. CDR3 nucleotide sequence: TGTGCCAGTAGTTTCGGGAACCCCTACGAGCAGTACTTC. It codes for CASSFGNPYEQYF. The complete variable domain, with remaining parts taken from reference TRBV19 and TRBJ2-7, reads DGGITQSPKYLFRKEGQNVTLSCEQNLNHDAMYWYRQDPGQGLRLIYYSQIVNDFQKGDIAEGYSVSREKKESFPLTVTSAQKNPTAFYLCASSFGNPYEQYFGPGTRLTVT.

The gene calls are TRBV18 and TRBJ1-2; 7 nucleotides line up with TRBD1. The V segment lost 4 bases and the J segment 7 bases; nucleotides outside the gene matches: 12. Germline assignment: CDR1 KGHSH and CDR2 LQKENI. The CDR3 is 15 amino acids. The CDR3, as DNA: TGTGCCAGCTCACTAAGACAGGGAGAAAGGGTTGGCTACACCTTC. This sequence encodes CASSLRQGERVGYTF.

This chain joins TRBV4-1 and TRBJ1-6, with TRBD1 matching 7 bases. This CDR3 comprises 16 residues. Looked up from germline, CDR1 is MGHRA and CDR2 is YSYEKL. The J segment lost 6 bases and the V segment lost 0 bases, leaving 5 bases of the junction unmatched. The CDR3 DNA reads as TGCGCCAGCAGCCAAGATGACCACAGGGGTAATTCACCCCTCCACTTT. Its translation: CASSQDDHRGNSPLHF.

V usage is TRBV6-1 and J usage is TRBJ1-2; D is uncertain. Germline V CDR1 and CDR2: MNHNS, SASEGT. V was trimmed by 2 bases and J by 7 bases, leaving 14 bases between them. This CDR3 contains 14 residues. The CDR3 DNA reads TGTGCCAGCAGTGAAATGGAGACCCACACTGGCTACACCTTC. It is translated as CASSEMETHTGYTF.

V gene TRBV28 combines with J gene TRBJ2-3; 8 bases match TRBD1. Germline CDR1 and CDR2: MDHEN and SYDVKM. The CDR3 covers 15 residues. Trimming removed 5 bases from V and 4 bases from J; junction bases left unmatched: 8. The CDR3 is CASSPAGQGPDTQYF. The CDR3 DNA follows: TGTGCCAGCAGTCCCGCCGGACAGGGACCAGATACGCAGTATTTT. Full variable domain (outside the CDR3, taken from reference TRBV28 and TRBJ2-3): DVKVTQSSRYLVKRTGEKVFLECVQDMDHENMFWYRQDPGLGLRLIYFSYDVKMKEKGDIPEGYSVSREKKERFSLILESASTNQTSMYLCASSPAGQGPDTQYFGPGTRLTVL.

The chain recombines TRBV7-3 with TRBJ2-1; D remains unclear. The V gene's germline CDR1 is SGHTA and CDR2 FQGTGA. This CDR3 comprises 14 residues. Trimming stripped 0 bases from V and 6 bases from J, with 9 bases between. The CDR3 loop reads CASSLTYNGNEQFF. CDR3 sequence (DNA): TGTGCCAGCAGCTTAACTTATAATGGCAATGAGCAGTTCTTC.